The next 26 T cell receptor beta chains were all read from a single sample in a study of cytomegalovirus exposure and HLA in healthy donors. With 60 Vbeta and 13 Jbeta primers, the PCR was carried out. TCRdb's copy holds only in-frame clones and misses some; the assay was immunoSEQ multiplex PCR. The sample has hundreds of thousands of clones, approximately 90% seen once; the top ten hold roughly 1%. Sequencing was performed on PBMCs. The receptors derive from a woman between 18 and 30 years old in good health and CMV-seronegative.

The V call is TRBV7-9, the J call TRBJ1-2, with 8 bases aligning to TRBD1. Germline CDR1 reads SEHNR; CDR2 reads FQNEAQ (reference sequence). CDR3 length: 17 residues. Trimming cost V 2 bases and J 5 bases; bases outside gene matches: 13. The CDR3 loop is CASSLLRQGARVYGYTF. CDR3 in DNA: TGTGCCAGCAGCTTACTAAGGCAGGGGGCGCGGGTTTATGGCTACACCTTC.

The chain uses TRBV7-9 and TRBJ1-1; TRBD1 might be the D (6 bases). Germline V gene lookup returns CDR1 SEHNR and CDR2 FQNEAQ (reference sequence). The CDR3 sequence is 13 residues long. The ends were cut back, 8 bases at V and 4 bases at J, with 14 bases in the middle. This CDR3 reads CASGPGDFTEAFF. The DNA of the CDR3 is TGTGCCAGCGGACCAGGGGATTTCACTGAAGCTTTCTTT.

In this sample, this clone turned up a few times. The CDR3 protein is CASSGASGNTIYF. DNA for the CDR3: TGTGCCAGCAGCGGAGCCTCTGGAAACACCATATATTTT. The chain uses TRBV9 and TRBJ1-3; D is unresolved. The V and J ends lost 3 bases and 0 bases respectively, with 4 bases between them. This CDR3 comprises 13 residues. Germline assignment: CDR1 SGDLS and CDR2 YYNGEE.

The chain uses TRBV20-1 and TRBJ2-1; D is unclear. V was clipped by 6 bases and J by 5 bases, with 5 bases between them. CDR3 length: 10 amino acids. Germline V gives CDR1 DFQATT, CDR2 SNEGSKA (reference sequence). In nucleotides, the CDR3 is TGCAGTGCCGAGAACAATGAGCAGTTCTTC. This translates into CSAENNEQFF.

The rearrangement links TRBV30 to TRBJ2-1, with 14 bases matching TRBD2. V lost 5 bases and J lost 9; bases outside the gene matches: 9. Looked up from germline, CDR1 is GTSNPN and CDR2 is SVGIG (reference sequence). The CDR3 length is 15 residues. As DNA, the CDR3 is TGTGCCTGGGGGGGACTAGCGGGAGAGTTGGTTGAGCAGTTCTTC. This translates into CAWGGLAGELVEQFF.

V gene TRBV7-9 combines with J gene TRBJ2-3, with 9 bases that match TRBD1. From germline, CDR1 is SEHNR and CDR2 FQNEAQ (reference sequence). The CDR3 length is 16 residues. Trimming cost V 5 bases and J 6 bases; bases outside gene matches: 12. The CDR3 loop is CASSLKTGGARDTQYF. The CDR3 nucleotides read TGTGCCAGCAGCCTCAAGACAGGGGGGGCTAGGGATACGCAGTATTTT.

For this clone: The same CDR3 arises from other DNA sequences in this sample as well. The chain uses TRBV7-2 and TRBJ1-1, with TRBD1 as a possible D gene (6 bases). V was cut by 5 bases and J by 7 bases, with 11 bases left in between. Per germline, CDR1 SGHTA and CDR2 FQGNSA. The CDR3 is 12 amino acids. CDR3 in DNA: TGTGCCAGCAGCCCACAGGGAAATGAAGCTTTCTTT. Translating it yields CASSPQGNEAFF.

CDR3 nucleotide sequence: TGTGCCAGCAGTTCCCCCGGGGAGGGTAACCTGTCACCCCTCCACTTT. As protein: CASSSPGEGNLSPLHF. The gene calls are TRBV28 and TRBJ1-6; D ambiguous. V shed 4 bases and J shed 10 bases, with 20 bases lying between them. This CDR3 has 16 amino acids. The V gene's germline CDR1 is MDHEN and CDR2 SYDVKM.

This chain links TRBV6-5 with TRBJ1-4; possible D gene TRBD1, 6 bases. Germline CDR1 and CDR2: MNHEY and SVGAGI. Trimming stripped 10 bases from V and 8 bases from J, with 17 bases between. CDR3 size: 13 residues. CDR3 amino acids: CATRSGAQEKLFF. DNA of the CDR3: TGTGCCACCAGGTCAGGGGCGCAAGAAAAACTGTTTTTT.

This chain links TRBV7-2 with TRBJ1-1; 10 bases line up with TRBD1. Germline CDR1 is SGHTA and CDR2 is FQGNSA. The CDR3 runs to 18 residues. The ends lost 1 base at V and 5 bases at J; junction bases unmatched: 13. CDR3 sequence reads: CASSLDRWRQGAKTEAFF. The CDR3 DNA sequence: TGTGCCAGCAGCTTAGATAGGTGGCGACAGGGGGCGAAAACTGAAGCTTTCTTT.

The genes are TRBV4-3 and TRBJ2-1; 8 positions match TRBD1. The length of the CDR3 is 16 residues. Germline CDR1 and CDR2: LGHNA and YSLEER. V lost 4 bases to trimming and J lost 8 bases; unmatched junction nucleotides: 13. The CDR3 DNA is TGCGCCAGCAGCCGTGCCTGGACAGGGACATCACATGAGCAGTTCTTC. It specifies CASSRAWTGTSHEQFF.

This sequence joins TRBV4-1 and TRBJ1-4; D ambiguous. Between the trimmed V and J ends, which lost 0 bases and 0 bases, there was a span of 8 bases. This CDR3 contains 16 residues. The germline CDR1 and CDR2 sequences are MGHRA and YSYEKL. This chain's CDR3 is CASSQDVAATNEKLFF. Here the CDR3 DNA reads TGCGCCAGCAGCCAAGATGTGGCTGCAACTAATGAAAAACTGTTTTTT.

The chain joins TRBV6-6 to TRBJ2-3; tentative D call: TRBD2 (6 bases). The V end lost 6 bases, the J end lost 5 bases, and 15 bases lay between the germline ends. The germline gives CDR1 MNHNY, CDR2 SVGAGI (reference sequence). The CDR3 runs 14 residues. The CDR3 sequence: CASSLRLGGDTQYF. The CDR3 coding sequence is TGTGCCAGCAGCCTTAGACTCGGGGGAGATACGCAGTATTTT.

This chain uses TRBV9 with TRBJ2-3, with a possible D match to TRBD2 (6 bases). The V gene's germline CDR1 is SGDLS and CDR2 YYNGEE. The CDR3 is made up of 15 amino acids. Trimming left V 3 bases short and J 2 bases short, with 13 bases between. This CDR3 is CASSGMEGPTDTQYF. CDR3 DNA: TGTGCCAGCAGCGGGATGGAGGGGCCCACAGATACGCAGTATTTT.

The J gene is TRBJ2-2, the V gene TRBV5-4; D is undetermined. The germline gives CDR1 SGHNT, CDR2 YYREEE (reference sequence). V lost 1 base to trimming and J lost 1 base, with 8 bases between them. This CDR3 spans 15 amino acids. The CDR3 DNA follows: TGTGCCAGCAGCTTGCGGCGAGGGAACACCGGGGAGCTGTTTTTT. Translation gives CASSLRRGNTGELFF.

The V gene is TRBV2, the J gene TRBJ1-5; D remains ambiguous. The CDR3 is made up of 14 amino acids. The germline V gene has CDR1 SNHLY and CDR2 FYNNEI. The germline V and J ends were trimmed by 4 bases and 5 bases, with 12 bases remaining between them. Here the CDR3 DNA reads TGTGCCAGCAGTGTAAACAGCCCACATCAGCCCCAGCATTTT. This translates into CASSVNSPHQPQHF.

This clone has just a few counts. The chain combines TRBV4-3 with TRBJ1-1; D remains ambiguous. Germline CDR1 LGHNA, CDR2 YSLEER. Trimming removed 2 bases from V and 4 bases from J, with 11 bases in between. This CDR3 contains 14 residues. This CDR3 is CASSQSDGSTEAFF. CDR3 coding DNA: TGCGCCAGCAGCCAATCAGACGGGAGCACTGAAGCTTTCTTT.

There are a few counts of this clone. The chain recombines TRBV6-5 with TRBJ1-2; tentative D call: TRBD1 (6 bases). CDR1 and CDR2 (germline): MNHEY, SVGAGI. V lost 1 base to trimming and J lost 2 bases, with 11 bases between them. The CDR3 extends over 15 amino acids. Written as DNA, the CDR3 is TGTGCCAGCAGTTACTTTGGGGACAAAAACTATGGCTACACCTTC. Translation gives CASSYFGDKNYGYTF.

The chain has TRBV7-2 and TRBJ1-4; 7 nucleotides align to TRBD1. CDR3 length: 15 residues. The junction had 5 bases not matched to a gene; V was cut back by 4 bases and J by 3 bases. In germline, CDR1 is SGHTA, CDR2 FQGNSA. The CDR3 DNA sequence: TGTGCCAGCAGCTCACGACAGGGCTCTAATGAAAAACTGTTTTTT. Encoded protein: CASSSRQGSNEKLFF. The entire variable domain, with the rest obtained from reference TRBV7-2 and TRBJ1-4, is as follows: GAGVSQSPSNKVTEKGKDVELRCDPISGHTALYWYRQSLGQGLEFLIYFQGNSAPDKSGLPSDRFSAERTGGSVSTLTIQRTQQEDSAVYLCASSSRQGSNEKLFFGSGTQLSVL.

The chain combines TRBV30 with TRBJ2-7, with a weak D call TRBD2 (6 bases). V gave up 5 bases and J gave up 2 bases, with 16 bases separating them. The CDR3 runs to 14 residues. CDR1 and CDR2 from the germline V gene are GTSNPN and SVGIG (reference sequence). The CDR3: CAWCGGVGTYEQYF. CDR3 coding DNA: TGTGCCTGGTGCGGAGGGGTAGGAACCTACGAGCAGTACTTC.

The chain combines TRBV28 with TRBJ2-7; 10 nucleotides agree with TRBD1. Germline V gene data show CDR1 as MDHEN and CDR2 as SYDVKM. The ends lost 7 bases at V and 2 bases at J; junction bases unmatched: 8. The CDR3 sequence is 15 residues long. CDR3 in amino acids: CASTQGGTGAYEQYF. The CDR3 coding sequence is TGTGCCAGCACCCAAGGGGGGACAGGGGCCTACGAGCAGTACTTC.

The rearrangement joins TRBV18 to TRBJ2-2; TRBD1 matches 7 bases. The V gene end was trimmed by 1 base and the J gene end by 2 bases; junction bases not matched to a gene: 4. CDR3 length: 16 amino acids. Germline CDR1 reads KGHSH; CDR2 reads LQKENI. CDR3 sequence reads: CASSPQGTVNTGELFF. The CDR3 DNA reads TGTGCCAGCTCACCACAGGGGACAGTTAACACCGGGGAGCTGTTTTTT.

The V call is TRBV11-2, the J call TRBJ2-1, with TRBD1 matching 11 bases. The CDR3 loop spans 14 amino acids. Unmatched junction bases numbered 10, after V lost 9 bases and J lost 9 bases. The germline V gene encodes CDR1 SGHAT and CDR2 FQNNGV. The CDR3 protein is CASRRDRGLGEQFF. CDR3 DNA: TGTGCCAGTCGCCGGGACAGGGGGTTGGGTGAGCAGTTCTTC.

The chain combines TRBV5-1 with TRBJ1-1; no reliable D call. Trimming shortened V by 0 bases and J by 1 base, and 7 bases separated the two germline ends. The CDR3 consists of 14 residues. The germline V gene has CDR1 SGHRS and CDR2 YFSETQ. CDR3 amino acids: CASSLGAGNTEAFF. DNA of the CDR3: TGCGCCAGCAGCTTGGGCGCAGGGAACACTGAAGCTTTCTTT.

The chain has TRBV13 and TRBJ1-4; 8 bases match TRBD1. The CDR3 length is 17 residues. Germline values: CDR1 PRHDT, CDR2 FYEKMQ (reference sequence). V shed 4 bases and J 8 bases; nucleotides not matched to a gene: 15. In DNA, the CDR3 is TGTGCCAGCAGCTCGCGCCGCCTAACAGGGGGAGGAGAAAAACTGTTTTTT. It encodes CASSSRRLTGGGEKLFF.

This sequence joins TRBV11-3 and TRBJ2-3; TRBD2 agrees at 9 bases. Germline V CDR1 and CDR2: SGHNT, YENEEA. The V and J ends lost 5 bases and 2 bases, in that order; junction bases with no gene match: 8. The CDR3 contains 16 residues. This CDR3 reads CASSTYSGRPTDTQYF. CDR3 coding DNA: TGTGCCAGCAGCACCTATAGCGGGAGACCCACAGATACGCAGTATTTT.